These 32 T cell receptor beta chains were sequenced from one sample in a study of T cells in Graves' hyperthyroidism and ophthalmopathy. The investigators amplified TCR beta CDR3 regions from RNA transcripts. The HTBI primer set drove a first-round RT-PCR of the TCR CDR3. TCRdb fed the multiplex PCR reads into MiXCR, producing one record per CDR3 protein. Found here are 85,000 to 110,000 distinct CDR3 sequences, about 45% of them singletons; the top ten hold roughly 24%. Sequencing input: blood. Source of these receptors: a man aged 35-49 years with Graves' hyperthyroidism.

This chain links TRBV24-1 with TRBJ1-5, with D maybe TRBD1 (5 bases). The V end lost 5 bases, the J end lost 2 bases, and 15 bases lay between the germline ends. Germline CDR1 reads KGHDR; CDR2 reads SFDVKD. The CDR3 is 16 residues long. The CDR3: CATSARQGSGNQPQHF. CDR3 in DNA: TGTGCCACCAGTGCCCGGCAGGGTTCAGGCAATCAGCCCCAGCATTTT.

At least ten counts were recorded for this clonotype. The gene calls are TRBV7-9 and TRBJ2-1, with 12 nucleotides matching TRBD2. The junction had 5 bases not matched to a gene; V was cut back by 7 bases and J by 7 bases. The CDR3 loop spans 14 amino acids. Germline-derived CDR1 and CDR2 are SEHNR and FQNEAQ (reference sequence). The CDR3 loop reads CASNLAGGPNEQFF. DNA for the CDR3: TGTGCCAGCAACCTAGCGGGAGGGCCGAATGAGCAGTTCTTC.

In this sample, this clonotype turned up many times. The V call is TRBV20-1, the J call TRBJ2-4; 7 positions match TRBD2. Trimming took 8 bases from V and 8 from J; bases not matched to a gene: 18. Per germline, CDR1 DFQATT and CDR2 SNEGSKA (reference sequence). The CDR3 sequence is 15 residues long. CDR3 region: CSPSGRGTREDIQYF. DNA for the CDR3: TGCAGTCCCTCGGGTAGGGGCACCCGGGAGGACATTCAGTACTTC.

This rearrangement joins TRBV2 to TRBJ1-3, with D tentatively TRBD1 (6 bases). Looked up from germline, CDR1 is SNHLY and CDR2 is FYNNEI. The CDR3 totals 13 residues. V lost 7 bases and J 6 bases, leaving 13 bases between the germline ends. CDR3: CASNLQGANTIYF. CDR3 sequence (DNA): TGTGCCAGCAACCTACAGGGTGCAAACACCATATATTTT.

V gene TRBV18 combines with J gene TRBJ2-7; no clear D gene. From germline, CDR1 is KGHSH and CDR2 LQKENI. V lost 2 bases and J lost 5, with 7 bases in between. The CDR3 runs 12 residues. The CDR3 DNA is TGTGCCAGCTCACCAGAAGGGCACGAGCAGTACTTC. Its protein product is CASSPEGHEQYF. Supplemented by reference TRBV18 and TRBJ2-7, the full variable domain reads NAGVMQNPRHLVRRRGQEARLRCSPMKGHSHVYWYRQLPEEGLKFMVYLQKENIIDESGMPKERFSAEFPKEGPSILRIQQVVRGDSAAYFCASSPEGHEQYFGPGTRLTVT.

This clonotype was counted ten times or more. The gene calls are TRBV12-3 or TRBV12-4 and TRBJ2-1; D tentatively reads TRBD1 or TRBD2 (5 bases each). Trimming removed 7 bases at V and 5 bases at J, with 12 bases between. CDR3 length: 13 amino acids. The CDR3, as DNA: TGTGCCAGCATCGAGGGGCGAAACAATGAGCAGTTCTTC. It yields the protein CASIEGRNNEQFF.

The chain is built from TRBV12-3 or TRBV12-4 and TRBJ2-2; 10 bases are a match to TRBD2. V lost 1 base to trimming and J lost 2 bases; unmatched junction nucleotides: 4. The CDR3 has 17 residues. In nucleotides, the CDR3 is TGTGCCAGCAGTTTAGTACTAGCGGGGATCAACACCGGGGAGCTGTTTTTT. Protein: CASSLVLAGINTGELFF.

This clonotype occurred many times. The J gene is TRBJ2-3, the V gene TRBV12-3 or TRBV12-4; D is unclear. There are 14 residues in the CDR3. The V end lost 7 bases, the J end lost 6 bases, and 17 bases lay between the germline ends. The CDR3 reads CASILAGFGDTQYF. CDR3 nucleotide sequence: TGTGCCAGCATCTTGGCTGGTTTCGGGGATACGCAGTATTTT.

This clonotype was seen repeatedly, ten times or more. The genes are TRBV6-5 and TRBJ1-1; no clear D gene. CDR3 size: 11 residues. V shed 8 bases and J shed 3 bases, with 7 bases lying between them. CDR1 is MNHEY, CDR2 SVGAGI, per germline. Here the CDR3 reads CASLFHTEAFF. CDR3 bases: TGTGCCAGCCTTTTCCACACTGAAGCTTTCTTT.

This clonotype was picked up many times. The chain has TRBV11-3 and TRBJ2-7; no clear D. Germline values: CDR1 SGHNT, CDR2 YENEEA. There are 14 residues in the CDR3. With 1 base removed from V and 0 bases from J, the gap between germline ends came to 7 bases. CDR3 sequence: CASSLGASSYEQYF. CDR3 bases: TGTGCCAGCAGCTTAGGGGCTAGCTCCTACGAGCAGTACTTC.

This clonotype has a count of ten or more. The CDR3 DNA follows: TGTGCCAGCAGTTCCGGGACTAGCAGGAAGCAGTACTTC. Protein: CASSSGTSRKQYF. The chain is built from TRBV12-3 or TRBV12-4 and TRBJ2-7, with 9 bases aligning to TRBD2. The CDR3 runs 13 residues. V was clipped by 4 bases and J by 8 bases; unmatched bases: 6.

The DNA of the CDR3 is TGCAGTGCTGAATCTGGCGAGACCCAGTACTTC. This translates into CSAESGETQYF. The chain recombines TRBV20-1 with TRBJ2-5; the D is unclear. V gave up 5 bases and J gave up 5 bases, with 9 bases separating them. The CDR3 has 11 amino acids. Per germline, CDR1 DFQATT and CDR2 SNEGSKA (reference sequence).

The CDR3: CASSLGQGDYEQYF. The CDR3 coding sequence is TGCGCCAGCAGCTTGGGGCAGGGTGACTACGAGCAGTACTTC. The J gene is TRBJ2-7, the V gene TRBV5-1; D might be TRBD1 (5 bases). This CDR3 comprises 14 residues. Trimming pared 0 bases from V and 3 bases from J, leaving 10 bases between. Germline loops: CDR1 SGHRS, CDR2 YFSETQ. Supplemented by reference TRBV5-1 and TRBJ2-7, the full variable domain reads KAGVTQTPRYLIKTRGQQVTLSCSPISGHRSVSWYQQTPGQGLQFLFEYFSETQRNKGNFPGRFSGRQFSNSRSEMNVSTLELGDSALYLCASSLGQGDYEQYFGPGTRLTVT.

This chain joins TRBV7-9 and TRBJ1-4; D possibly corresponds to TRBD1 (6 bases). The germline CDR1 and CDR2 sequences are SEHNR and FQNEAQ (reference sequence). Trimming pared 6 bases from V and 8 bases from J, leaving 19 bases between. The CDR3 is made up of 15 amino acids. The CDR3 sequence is CASSRGGTLTEKLFF. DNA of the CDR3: TGTGCCAGCAGTAGGGGGGGCACTCTTACCGAAAAACTGTTTTTT.

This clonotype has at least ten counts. The CDR3 here is CASSLEPGTIHTEAFF. Here the CDR3 DNA reads TGTGCCAGCAGCTTAGAACCGGGCACCATTCACACTGAAGCTTTCTTT. The chain is built from TRBV7-8 and TRBJ1-1, with D unresolved. Germline lookup yields CDR1 SGHVS and CDR2 FQNEAQ. Trimming cost V 1 base and J 3 bases, with 15 bases left between them. This CDR3 is built from 16 residues. The entire variable domain, with the rest obtained from reference TRBV7-8 and TRBJ1-1, is as follows: GAGVSQSPRYKVAKRGQDVALRCDPISGHVSLFWYQQALGQGPEFLTYFQNEAQLDKSGLPSDRFFAERPEGSVSTLKIQRTQQEDSAVYLCASSLEPGTIHTEAFFGQGTRLTVV.

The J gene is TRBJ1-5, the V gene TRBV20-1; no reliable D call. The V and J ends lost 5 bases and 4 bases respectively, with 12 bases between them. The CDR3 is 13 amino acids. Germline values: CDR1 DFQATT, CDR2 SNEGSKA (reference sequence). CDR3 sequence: CSAETGMNQPQHF. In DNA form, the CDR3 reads TGCAGTGCTGAAACGGGGATGAATCAGCCCCAGCATTTT.

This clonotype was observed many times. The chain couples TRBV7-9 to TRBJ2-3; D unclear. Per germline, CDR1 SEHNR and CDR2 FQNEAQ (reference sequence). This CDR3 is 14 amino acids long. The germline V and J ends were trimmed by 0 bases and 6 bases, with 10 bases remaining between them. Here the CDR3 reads CASSLAGVKDTQYF. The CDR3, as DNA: TGTGCCAGCAGCTTAGCCGGTGTGAAGGATACGCAGTATTTT.

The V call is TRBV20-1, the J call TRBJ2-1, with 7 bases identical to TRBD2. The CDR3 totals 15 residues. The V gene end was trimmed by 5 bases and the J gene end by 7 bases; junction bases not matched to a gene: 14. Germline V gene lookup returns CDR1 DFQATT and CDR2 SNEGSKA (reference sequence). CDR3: CSARRGGSEGNEQFF. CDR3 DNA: TGCAGTGCTCGGAGGGGAGGGTCTGAAGGGAATGAGCAGTTCTTC.

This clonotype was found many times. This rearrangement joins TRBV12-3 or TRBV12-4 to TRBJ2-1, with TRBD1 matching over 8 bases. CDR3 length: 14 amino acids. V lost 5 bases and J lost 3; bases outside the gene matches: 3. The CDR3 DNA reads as TGTGCCAGCAGTCACGGGACAGGCTACAATGAGCAGTTCTTC. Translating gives CASSHGTGYNEQFF.

The CDR3 loop is CSARGTGSEKLFF. CDR3 in DNA: TGCAGTGCTAGGGGGACAGGGAGTGAAAAACTGTTTTTT. This chain connects TRBV20-1 to TRBJ1-4, with 9 bases that match TRBD1. The germline CDR1 and CDR2 sequences are DFQATT and SNEGSKA (reference sequence). V was clipped by 3 bases and J by 7 bases; unmatched bases: 3. The CDR3 consists of 13 residues.

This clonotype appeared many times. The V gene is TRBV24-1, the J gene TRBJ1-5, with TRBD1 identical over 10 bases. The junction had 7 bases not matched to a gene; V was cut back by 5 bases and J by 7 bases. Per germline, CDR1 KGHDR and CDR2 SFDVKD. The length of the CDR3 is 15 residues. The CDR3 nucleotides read TGTGCCACCAGTGCTGCGGGGACAGGGGAACAGCCCCAGCATTTT. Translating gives CATSAAGTGEQPQHF.

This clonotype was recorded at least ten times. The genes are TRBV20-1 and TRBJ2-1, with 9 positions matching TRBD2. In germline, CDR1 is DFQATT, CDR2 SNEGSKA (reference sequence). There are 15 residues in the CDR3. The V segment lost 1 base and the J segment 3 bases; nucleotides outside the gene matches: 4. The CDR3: CSARGISGSYNEQFF. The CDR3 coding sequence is TGCAGTGCTAGAGGAATTAGCGGGAGCTACAATGAGCAGTTCTTC.

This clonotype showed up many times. The CDR3 DNA reads as TGCGCCAGCAGCTTGGGAGGGACAGCCCGTTACGAGCAGTACTTC. This gives the protein CASSLGGTARYEQYF. V is TRBV5-1 and J is TRBJ2-7; the match to TRBD1 covers 7 bases. V lost 0 bases to trimming and J lost 4 bases; unmatched junction nucleotides: 7. The CDR3 covers 15 residues. Germline lookup yields CDR1 SGHRS and CDR2 YFSETQ. Filled out from reference TRBV5-1 and TRBJ2-7, the complete variable domain reads KAGVTQTPRYLIKTRGQQVTLSCSPISGHRSVSWYQQTPGQGLQFLFEYFSETQRNKGNFPGRFSGRQFSNSRSEMNVSTLELGDSALYLCASSLGGTARYEQYFGPGTRLTVT.

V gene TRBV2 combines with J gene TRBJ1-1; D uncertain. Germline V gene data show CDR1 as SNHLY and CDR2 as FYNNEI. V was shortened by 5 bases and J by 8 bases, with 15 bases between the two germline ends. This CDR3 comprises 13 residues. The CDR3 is CASSLRLTREAFF. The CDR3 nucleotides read TGTGCCAGCAGTCTCCGACTCACCAGAGAAGCTTTCTTT.

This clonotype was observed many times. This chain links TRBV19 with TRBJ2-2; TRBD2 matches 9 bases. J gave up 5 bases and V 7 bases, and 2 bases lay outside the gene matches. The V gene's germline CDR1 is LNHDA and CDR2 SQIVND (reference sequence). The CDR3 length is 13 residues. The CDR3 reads CASTLAGTGELFF. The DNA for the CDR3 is TGTGCCAGTACGCTAGCGGGAACCGGGGAGCTGTTTTTT.

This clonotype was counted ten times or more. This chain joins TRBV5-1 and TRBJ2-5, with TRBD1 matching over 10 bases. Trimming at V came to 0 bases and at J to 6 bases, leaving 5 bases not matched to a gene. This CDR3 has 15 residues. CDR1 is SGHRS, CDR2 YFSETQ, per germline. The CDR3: CASSLVGQGSKTQYF. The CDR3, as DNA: TGCGCCAGCAGCTTGGTGGGACAGGGGTCGAAGACCCAGTACTTC.

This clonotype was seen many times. CDR3 bases: TGTGCCACCAGCAGAGATTACCCCGACAGGAGAGGCACTGAAGCTTTCTTT. Encoded protein: CATSRDYPDRRGTEAFF. This chain connects TRBV15 to TRBJ1-1; weak D call: TRBD1 (6 bases). The germline CDR1 and CDR2 sequences are LNHNV and YYDKDF (reference sequence). The CDR3 loop spans 17 amino acids. Trimming left V 0 bases short and J 4 bases short, with 18 bases between.

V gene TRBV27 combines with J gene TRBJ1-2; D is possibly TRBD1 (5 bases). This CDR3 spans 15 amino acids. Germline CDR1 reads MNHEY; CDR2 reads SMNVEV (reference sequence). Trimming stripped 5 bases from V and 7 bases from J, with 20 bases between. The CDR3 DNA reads TGTGCCAGCAGTCCCTACCGGGGCGAAAGGGGTGGCTACACCTTC. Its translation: CASSPYRGERGGYTF.

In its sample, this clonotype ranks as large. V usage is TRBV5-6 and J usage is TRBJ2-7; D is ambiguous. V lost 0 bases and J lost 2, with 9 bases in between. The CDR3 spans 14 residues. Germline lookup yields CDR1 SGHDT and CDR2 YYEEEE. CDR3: CASSLDGPAYEQYF. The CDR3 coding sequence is TGTGCCAGCAGCTTGGATGGGCCAGCCTACGAGCAGTACTTC. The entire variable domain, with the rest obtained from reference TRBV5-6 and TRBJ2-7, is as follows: DAGVTQSPTHLIKTRGQQVTLRCSPKSGHDTVSWYQQALGQGPQFIFQYYEEEERQRGNFPDRFSGHQFPNYSSELNVNALLLGDSALYLCASSLDGPAYEQYFGPGTRLTVT.

The CDR3 DNA follows: TGTGCCACAGGACAGGGCCAAGAGCAGTACTTC. Protein: CATGQGQEQYF. This chain links TRBV10-3 with TRBJ2-7; 8 bases agree with TRBD1. Looked up from germline, CDR1 is ENHRY and CDR2 is SYGVKD. Losses at the gene ends were 10 bases for V and 7 bases for J; bases not matched to a gene: 6. The CDR3 is 11 residues long.

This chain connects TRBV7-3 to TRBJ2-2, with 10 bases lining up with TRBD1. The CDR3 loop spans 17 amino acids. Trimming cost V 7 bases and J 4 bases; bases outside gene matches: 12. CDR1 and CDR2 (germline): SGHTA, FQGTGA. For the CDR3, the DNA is TGTGCCAGCACCCCCACCCGGGACAGGGGTTTCACCGGGGAGCTGTTTTTT. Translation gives CASTPTRDRGFTGELFF.

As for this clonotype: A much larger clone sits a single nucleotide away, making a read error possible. DNA of the CDR3: TGTGCCAGCAGCTTAGGCCTATCGGGTCTAAGCGCCTACGAGCAGTACTTC. Residues: CASSLGLSGLSAYEQYF. This chain uses TRBV11-2 with TRBJ2-7; D is unresolved. CDR1 and CDR2 from the germline V gene are SGHAT and FQNNGV. The length of the CDR3 is 17 residues. Trimming stripped 1 base from V and 2 bases from J, with 18 bases between.